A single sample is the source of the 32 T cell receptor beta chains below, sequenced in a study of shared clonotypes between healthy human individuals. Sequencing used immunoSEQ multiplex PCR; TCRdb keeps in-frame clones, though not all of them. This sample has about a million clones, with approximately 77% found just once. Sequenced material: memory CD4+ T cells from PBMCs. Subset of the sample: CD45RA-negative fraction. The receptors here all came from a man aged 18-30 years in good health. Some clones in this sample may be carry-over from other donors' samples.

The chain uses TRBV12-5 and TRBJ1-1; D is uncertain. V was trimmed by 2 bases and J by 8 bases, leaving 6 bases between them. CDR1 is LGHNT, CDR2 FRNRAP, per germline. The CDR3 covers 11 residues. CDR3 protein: CASGLFSEAFF. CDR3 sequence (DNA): TGTGCTAGTGGTTTGTTCTCAGAAGCTTTCTTT.

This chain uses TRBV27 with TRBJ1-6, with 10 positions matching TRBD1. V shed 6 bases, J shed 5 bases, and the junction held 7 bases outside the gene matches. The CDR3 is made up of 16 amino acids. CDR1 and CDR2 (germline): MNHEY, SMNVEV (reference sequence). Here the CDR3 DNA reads TGTGCCAGCAGGGCTAGGACAGGGGGAAATAATTCACCCCTCCACTTT. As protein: CASRARTGGNNSPLHF.

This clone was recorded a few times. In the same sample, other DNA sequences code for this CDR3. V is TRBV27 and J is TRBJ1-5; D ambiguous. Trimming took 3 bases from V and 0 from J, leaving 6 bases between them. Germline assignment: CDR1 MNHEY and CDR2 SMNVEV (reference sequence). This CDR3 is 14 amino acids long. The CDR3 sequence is CASSFRYSNQPQHF. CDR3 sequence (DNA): TGTGCCAGCAGTTTCAGATATAGCAATCAGCCCCAGCATTTT.

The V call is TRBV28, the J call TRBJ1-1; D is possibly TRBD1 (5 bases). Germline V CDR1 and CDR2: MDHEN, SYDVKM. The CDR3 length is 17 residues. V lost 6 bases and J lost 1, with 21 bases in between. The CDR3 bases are TGTGCCAGCAGCCCTTGGGGGACTAACCGGAGGAACACTGAAGCTTTCTTT. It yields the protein CASSPWGTNRRNTEAFF. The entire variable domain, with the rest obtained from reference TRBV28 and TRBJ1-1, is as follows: DVKVTQSSRYLVKRTGEKVFLECVQDMDHENMFWYRQDPGLGLRLIYFSYDVKMKEKGDIPEGYSVSREKKERFSLILESASTNQTSMYLCASSPWGTNRRNTEAFFGQGTRLTVV.

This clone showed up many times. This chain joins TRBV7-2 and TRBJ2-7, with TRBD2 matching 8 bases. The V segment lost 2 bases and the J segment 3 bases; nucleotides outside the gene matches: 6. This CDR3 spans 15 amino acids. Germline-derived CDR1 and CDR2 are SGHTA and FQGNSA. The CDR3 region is CASSLRSGSNYEQYF. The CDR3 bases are TGTGCCAGCAGCTTACGGAGCGGGAGTAACTACGAGCAGTACTTC.

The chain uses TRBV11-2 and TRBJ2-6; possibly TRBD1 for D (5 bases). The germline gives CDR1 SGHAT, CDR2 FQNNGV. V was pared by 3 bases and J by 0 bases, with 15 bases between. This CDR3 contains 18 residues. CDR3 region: CASSFLGPGYSGANVLTF. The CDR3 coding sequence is TGTGCCAGCAGCTTCTTAGGGCCAGGGTACTCTGGGGCCAACGTCCTGACTTTC.

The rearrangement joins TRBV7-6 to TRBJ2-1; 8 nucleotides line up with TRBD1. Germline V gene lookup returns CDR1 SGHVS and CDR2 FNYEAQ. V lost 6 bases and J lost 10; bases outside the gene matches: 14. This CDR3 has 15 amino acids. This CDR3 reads CASRSAGQGGEEQFF. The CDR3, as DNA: TGTGCCAGCAGGTCGGCTGGACAGGGAGGAGAGGAGCAGTTCTTC. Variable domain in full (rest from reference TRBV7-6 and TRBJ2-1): GAGVSQSPRYKVTKRGQDVALRCDPISGHVSLYWYRQALGQGPEFLTYFNYEAQQDKSGLPNDRFSAERPEGSISTLTIQRTEQRDSAMYRCASRSAGQGGEEQFFGPGTRLTVL.

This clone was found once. The CDR3 nucleotides are TGTGCCAGCAGCTTAACTAGCGGGGCGTCCTACGAGCAGTACTTC. Translating it yields CASSLTSGASYEQYF. The chain couples TRBV7-2 to TRBJ2-7; 10 bases line up with TRBD2. CDR3 length: 15 amino acids. CDR1 SGHTA and CDR2 FQGNSA come from the germline V gene. J gave up 1 base and V 2 bases, and 2 bases lay outside the gene matches.

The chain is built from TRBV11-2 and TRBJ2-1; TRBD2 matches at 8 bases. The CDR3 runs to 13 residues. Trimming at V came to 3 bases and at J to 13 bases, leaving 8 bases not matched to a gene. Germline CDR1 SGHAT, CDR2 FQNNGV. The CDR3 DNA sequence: TGTGCCAGCAGCTTTCTCATACGGGAGGGCCAGTTCTTC. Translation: CASSFLIREGQFF.

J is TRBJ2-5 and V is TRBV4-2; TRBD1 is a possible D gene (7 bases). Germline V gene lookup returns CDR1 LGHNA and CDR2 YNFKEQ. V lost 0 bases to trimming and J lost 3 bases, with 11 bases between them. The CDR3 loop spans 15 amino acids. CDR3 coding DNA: TGTGCCAGCAGCCAAGATCCCAGGGGGGAAGAGACCCAGTACTTC. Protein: CASSQDPRGEETQYF.

CDR3 bases: TGTGCCAGCAGTCGGTACCGACTAGGCGTTTGGACCGGGGAGCTGTTTTTT. Translated, it gives CASSRYRLGVWTGELFF. The J gene is TRBJ2-2, the V gene TRBV28; a possible D gene is TRBD2 (6 bases). CDR1 is MDHEN, CDR2 SYDVKM, per germline. The V and J ends lost 5 bases and 5 bases respectively, with 21 bases between them. CDR3 length equals 17 residues. Full variable domain (remainder filled in from reference TRBV28 and TRBJ2-2): DVKVTQSSRYLVKRTGEKVFLECVQDMDHENMFWYRQDPGLGLRLIYFSYDVKMKEKGDIPEGYSVSREKKERFSLILESASTNQTSMYLCASSRYRLGVWTGELFFGEGSRLTVL.

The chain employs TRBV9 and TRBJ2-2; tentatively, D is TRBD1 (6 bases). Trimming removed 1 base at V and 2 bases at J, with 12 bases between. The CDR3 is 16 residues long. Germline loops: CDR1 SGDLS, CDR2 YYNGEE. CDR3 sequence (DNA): TGTGCCAGCAGCGTAAGAGGGGACATCAACACCGGGGAGCTGTTTTTT. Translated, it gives CASSVRGDINTGELFF.

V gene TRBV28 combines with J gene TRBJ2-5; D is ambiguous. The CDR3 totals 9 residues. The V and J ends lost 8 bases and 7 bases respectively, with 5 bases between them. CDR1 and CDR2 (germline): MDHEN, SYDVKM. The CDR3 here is CASGWTQYF. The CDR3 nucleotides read TGTGCCAGCGGGTGGACCCAGTACTTC.

CDR3: CASSSGGRGTYEQYF. The CDR3 DNA sequence: TGTGCCAGCAGCTCCGGTGGCAGGGGGACCTACGAGCAGTACTTC. The genes are TRBV5-4 and TRBJ2-7; 7 bases fit TRBD1. Germline-derived CDR1 and CDR2 are SGHNT and YYREEE (reference sequence). CDR3 length: 15 residues. V shed 3 bases and J 2 bases; nucleotides not matched to a gene: 8.

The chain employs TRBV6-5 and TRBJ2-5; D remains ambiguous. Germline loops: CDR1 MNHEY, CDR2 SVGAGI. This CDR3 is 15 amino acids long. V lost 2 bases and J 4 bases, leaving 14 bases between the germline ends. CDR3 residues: CASSYGPGPGETQYF. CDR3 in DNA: TGTGCCAGCAGTTACGGACCGGGTCCGGGAGAGACCCAGTACTTC.

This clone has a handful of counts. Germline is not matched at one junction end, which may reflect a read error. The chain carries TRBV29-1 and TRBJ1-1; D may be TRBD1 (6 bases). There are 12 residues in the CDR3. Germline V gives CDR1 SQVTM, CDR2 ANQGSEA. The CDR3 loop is CSVEGGGEGAFF. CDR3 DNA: TGCAGCGTGGAAGGGGGTGGGGAAGGAGCTTTCTTT.

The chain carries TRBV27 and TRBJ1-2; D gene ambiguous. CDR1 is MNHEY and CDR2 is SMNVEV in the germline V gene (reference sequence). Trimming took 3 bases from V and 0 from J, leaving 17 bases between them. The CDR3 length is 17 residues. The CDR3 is CASSFGGDSYSNYGYTF. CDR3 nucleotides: TGTGCCAGCAGTTTCGGAGGAGACTCCTACTCTAACTATGGCTACACCTTC.

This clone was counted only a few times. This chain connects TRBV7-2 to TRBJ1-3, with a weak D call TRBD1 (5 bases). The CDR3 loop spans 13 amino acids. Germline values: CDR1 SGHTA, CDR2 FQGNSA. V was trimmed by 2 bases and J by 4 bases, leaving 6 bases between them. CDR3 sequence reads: CASSLNRGNTIYF. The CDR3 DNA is TGTGCCAGCAGCTTAAACAGGGGAAACACCATATATTTT.

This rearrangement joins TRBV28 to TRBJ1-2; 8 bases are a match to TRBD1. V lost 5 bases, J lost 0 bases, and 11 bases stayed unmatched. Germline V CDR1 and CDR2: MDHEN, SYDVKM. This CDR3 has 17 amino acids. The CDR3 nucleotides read TGTGCCAGCAGTCCACCACGTGGGACAGGTACTAACTATGGCTACACCTTC. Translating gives CASSPPRGTGTNYGYTF.

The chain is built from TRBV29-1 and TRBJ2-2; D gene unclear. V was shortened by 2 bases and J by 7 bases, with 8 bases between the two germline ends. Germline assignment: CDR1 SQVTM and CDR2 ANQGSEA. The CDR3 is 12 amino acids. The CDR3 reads CSVESGVGELFF. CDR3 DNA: TGCAGCGTTGAATCTGGAGTCGGGGAGCTGTTTTTT.

The CDR3 bases are TGTGCCAGCAGCGGCAACAGGGGTAAAGAGACCCAGTACTTC. Its protein is CASSGNRGKETQYF. This chain uses TRBV7-6 with TRBJ2-5, with TRBD1 matching 7 bases. The germline CDR1 and CDR2 sequences are SGHVS and FNYEAQ. This CDR3 is 14 amino acids long. V trimming: 5 bases; J trimming: 3 bases; junction bases outside the gene matches: 6.

CDR3 loop: CASSFPELNTEAFF. The CDR3, as DNA: TGCGCCAGCAGCTTCCCAGAGTTGAACACTGAAGCTTTCTTT. The V call is TRBV5-1, the J call TRBJ1-1; D gene uncertain. V lost 2 bases and J lost 0, with 8 bases in between. The length of the CDR3 is 14 residues. The germline V gene has CDR1 SGHRS and CDR2 YFSETQ.

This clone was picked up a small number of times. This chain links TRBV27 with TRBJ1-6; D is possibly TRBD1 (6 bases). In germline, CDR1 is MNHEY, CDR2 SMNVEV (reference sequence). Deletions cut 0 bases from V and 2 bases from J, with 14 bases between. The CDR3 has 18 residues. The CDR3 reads CASSLSIPGETYNSPLHF. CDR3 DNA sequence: TGTGCCAGCAGTTTATCGATTCCAGGGGAAACCTATAATTCACCCCTCCACTTT.

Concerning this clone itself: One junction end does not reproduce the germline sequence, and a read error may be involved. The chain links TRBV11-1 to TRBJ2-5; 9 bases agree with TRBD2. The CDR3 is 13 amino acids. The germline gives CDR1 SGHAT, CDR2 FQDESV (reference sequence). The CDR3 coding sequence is TGTGCCAGCAGCCGTCCGGAGAGTGGCGGGAGGGACTTC. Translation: CASSRPESGGRDF.

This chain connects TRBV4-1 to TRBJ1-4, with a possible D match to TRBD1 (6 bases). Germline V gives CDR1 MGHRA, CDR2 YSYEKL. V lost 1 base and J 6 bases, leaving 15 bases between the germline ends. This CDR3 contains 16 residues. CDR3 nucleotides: TGCGCCAGCAGCCAAGGGGGGGGCAGGGAGGATGAAAAACTGTTTTTT. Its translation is CASSQGGGREDEKLFF.

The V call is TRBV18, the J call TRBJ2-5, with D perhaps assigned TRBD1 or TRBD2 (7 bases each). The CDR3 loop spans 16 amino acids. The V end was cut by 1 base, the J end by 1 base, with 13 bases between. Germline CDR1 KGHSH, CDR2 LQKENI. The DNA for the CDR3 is TGTGCCAGCTCACCACGGCAGGGGGGGGTCCAAGAGACCCAGTACTTC. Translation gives CASSPRQGGVQETQYF.

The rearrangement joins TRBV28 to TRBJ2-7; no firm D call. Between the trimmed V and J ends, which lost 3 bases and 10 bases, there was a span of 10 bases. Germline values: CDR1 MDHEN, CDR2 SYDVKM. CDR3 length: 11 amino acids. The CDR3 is CASSFMALQYF. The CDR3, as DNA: TGTGCCAGCAGTTTTATGGCTCTCCAGTACTTC.

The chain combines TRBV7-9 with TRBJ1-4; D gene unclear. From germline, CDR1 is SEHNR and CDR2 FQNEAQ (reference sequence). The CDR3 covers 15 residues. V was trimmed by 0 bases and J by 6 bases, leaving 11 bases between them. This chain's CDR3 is CASSLALANHEKLFF. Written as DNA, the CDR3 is TGTGCCAGCAGCTTAGCGCTGGCTAACCATGAAAAACTGTTTTTT.

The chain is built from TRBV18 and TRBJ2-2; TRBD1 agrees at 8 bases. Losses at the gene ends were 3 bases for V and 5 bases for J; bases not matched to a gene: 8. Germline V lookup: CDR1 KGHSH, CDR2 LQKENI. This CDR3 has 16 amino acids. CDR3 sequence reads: CASSPTDRGRTGELFF. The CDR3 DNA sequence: TGTGCCAGCTCACCCACAGACAGGGGTCGGACCGGGGAGCTGTTTTTT.

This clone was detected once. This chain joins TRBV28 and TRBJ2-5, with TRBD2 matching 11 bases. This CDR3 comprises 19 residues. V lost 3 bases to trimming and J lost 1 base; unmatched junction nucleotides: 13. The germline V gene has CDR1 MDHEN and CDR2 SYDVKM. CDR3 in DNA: TGTGCCAGCAGTTTCTCCCGGACTAGCGGGCTTAAGATCCAAGAGACCCAGTACTTC. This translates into CASSFSRTSGLKIQETQYF.

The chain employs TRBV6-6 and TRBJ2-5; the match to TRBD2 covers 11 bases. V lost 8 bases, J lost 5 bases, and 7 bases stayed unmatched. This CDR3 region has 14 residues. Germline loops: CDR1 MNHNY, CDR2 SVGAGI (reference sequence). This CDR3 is CASATSGNTETQYF. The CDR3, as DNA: TGTGCCAGCGCGACTAGCGGGAACACGGAGACCCAGTACTTC.

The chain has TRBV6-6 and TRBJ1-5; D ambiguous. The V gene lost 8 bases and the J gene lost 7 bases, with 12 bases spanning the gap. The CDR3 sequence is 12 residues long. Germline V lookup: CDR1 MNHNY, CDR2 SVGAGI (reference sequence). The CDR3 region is CASGFAEQPQHF. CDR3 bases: TGTGCCAGCGGTTTTGCGGAGCAGCCCCAGCATTTT.